Shown below are 19 T cell receptor beta chains from a single sample sequenced in a study of CD8 T cells in Susac syndrome. With random hexamers, roughly 0.45 to 1 ug RNA was reverse transcribed. TCRdb reprocessed the immunoSEQ multiplex PCR reads via MiXCR and lists one record per CDR3 protein. The sample consists of around 71,000 distinct CDR3 sequences, roughly 95% of them appearing once. What was sequenced was CD4+ T cells from PBMCs. The receptors come from a human donor with multiple sclerosis.

The chain carries TRBV7-2 and TRBJ1-6; D might be TRBD1 (6 bases). The V gene lost 5 bases and the J gene lost 8 bases, with 19 bases spanning the gap. The CDR3 loop spans 16 amino acids. Germline assignment: CDR1 SGHTA and CDR2 FQGNSA. CDR3 DNA: TGTGCCAGCAGCCGGCGGCGGGGGGCAGGGGATTCACCCCTCCACTTT. This translates into CASSRRRGAGDSPLHF.

The genes are TRBV7-6 and TRBJ1-4, with D perhaps TRBD1 (6 bases). V was pared by 1 base and J by 7 bases, with 13 bases between. This CDR3 contains 15 residues. Per the germline V gene, CDR1 is SGHVS and CDR2 is FNYEAQ. Here the CDR3 DNA reads TGTGCCAGCAGCTTAGATGGTCAGGGGACTGAAAAACTGTTTTTT. The encoded protein is CASSLDGQGTEKLFF.

This chain joins TRBV5-1 and TRBJ2-4, with D unclear. Germline V gives CDR1 SGHRS, CDR2 YFSETQ. The CDR3 extends over 15 amino acids. The V end lost 4 bases, the J end lost 0 bases, and 11 bases lay between the germline ends. Written as DNA, the CDR3 is TGCGCCAGCAGCACCAACGACGGAGCCAAAAACATTCAGTACTTC. Translated, it gives CASSTNDGAKNIQYF.

The rearrangement links TRBV29-1 to TRBJ1-1; 7 bases fit TRBD1. The CDR3 covers 13 residues. V lost 4 bases and J lost 2; bases outside the gene matches: 4. Germline V gene sequence: CDR1 SQVTM, CDR2 ANQGSEA. CDR3 region: CSVARDRNTEAFF. The CDR3, as DNA: TGCAGCGTTGCCCGGGACAGAAACACTGAAGCTTTCTTT.

The chain has TRBV20-1 and TRBJ1-5; 12 positions match TRBD1. The V segment lost 0 bases and the J segment 7 bases; nucleotides outside the gene matches: 7. This CDR3 is 16 amino acids long. CDR1 and CDR2 (germline): DFQATT, SNEGSKA (reference sequence). For the CDR3, the DNA is TGCAGTGCTAGAGATAGGGACAGGGGGCCGCAACAGCCCCAGCATTTT. Amino acid sequence: CSARDRDRGPQQPQHF.

The chain carries TRBV7-2 and TRBJ1-2; D possibly corresponds to TRBD1 (6 bases). Trimming left V 2 bases short and J 1 base short, with 17 bases between. This CDR3 is 17 amino acids long. Germline CDR1 reads SGHTA; CDR2 reads FQGNSA. CDR3 protein: CASSLQASEGGNYGYTF. CDR3 nucleotide sequence: TGTGCCAGCAGCTTACAGGCCTCTGAGGGGGGTAACTATGGCTACACCTTC.

This chain connects TRBV7-2 to TRBJ2-1; weak D call: TRBD1 (5 bases). The CDR3 is made up of 11 amino acids. The germline V and J ends were trimmed by 5 bases and 11 bases, with 10 bases remaining between them. Germline CDR1 is SGHTA and CDR2 is FQGNSA. This CDR3 reads CASSIRQQQFF. The CDR3 bases are TGTGCCAGCAGCATAAGACAGCAGCAGTTCTTC.

This chain joins TRBV20-1 and TRBJ2-7; the D is unclear. The V end was cut by 0 bases, the J end by 3 bases, with 3 bases between. CDR3 size: 11 residues. Germline CDR1 is DFQATT and CDR2 is SNEGSKA (reference sequence). The CDR3 loop is CSARDSYEQYF. In nucleotides, the CDR3 is TGCAGTGCTAGAGACAGCTACGAGCAGTACTTC.

Here the CDR3 DNA reads TGTGCCAGCAGTTTATCCGCGGGGCGGAATTCACCCCTCCACTTT. Amino acid sequence: CASSLSAGRNSPLHF. This rearrangement joins TRBV28 to TRBJ1-6, with D possibly TRBD1 on 5 matching bases. The germline V gene encodes CDR1 MDHEN and CDR2 SYDVKM. Trimming shortened V by 1 base and J by 7 bases, and 11 bases separated the two germline ends. The CDR3 has 15 amino acids.

The chain uses TRBV29-1 and TRBJ2-3; D might be TRBD2 (6 bases). The CDR3 is 15 residues long. Germline CDR1 is SQVTM and CDR2 is ANQGSEA. Deletions cut 3 bases from V and 2 bases from J, with 15 bases between. DNA of the CDR3: TGCAGCGTTGAGGGCCGGGAGATAAACACAGATACGCAGTATTTT. It is translated as CSVEGREINTDTQYF.

This chain connects TRBV5-1 to TRBJ2-7, with 8 positions matching TRBD2. Germline assignment: CDR1 SGHRS and CDR2 YFSETQ. Germline trimming cut 2 bases from V and 7 bases from J; bases unmatched to any gene: 8. CDR3 size: 14 residues. Here the CDR3 reads CASSFSGVTIEQYF. For the CDR3, the DNA is TGCGCCAGCAGCTTTAGCGGGGTTACGATAGAGCAGTACTTC.

The genes are TRBV5-4 and TRBJ1-2; D unclear. Deletions cut 4 bases from V and 2 bases from J, with 9 bases between. CDR1 and CDR2 (germline): SGHNT, YYREEE (reference sequence). CDR3 length equals 13 residues. The CDR3 DNA reads as TGTGCCAGCAGCCGCGACGGGAACTATGGCTACACCTTC. It yields the protein CASSRDGNYGYTF.

The chain links TRBV6-6 to TRBJ1-2; TRBD1 agrees at 7 bases. This CDR3 is 14 amino acids long. Trimming at V came to 0 bases and at J to 7 bases, leaving 5 bases not matched to a gene. Germline-derived CDR1 and CDR2 are MNHNY and SVGAGI (reference sequence). The CDR3 region is CASSYSTGEGGYTF. CDR3 nucleotide sequence: TGTGCCAGCAGTTACTCAACAGGGGAAGGTGGCTACACCTTC.

This chain links TRBV9 with TRBJ2-7, with a possible D match to TRBD1 (5 bases). This CDR3 has 14 residues. Trimming pared 0 bases from V and 6 bases from J, leaving 13 bases between. Germline V lookup: CDR1 SGDLS, CDR2 YYNGEE. As DNA, the CDR3 is TGTGCCAGCAGCGTAGTTCAGGGCGGTGGCGAGCAGTACTTC. Its translation: CASSVVQGGGEQYF. The variable domain in full, with the rest retrieved from reference TRBV9 and TRBJ2-7, is DSGVTQTPKHLITATGQRVTLRCSPRSGDLSVYWYQQSLDQGLQFLIQYYNGEERAKGNILERFSAQQFPDLHSELNLSSLELGDSALYFCASSVVQGGGEQYFGPGTRLTVT.

This clonotype was seen only once. The chain links TRBV12-3 or TRBV12-4 to TRBJ2-1; 7 bases align to TRBD1. This CDR3 spans 14 amino acids. With V trimmed by 8 bases and J by 2 bases, 6 bases remained unmatched. CDR3 sequence reads: CASLTQGAYNEQFF. CDR3 coding DNA: TGTGCCAGCTTGACCCAGGGGGCCTACAATGAGCAGTTCTTC.

The chain uses TRBV6-2 or TRBV6-3 and TRBJ2-6; possibly TRBD1 for D (5 bases). Looked up from germline, CDR1 is MNHEY and CDR2 is SVGEGT. The CDR3 has 16 amino acids. Trimming took off 7 bases at V and 0 bases at J, with 13 bases between the two ends. The CDR3 region is CASKKRQLSGANVLTF. The CDR3 DNA is TGTGCCAGCAAAAAGAGACAGCTCTCTGGGGCCAACGTCCTGACTTTC.

This chain links TRBV2 with TRBJ1-5; D remains ambiguous. The germline gives CDR1 SNHLY, CDR2 FYNNEI. The CDR3 length is 13 residues. The V and J ends lost 8 bases and 2 bases respectively, with 10 bases between them. The CDR3 protein is CASEQERNQPQHF. The CDR3 nucleotides read TGTGCCAGCGAGCAGGAGCGCAATCAGCCCCAGCATTTT.

The J gene is TRBJ2-5, the V gene TRBV18; no reliable D call. There are 15 residues in the CDR3. The V end lost 3 bases, the J end lost 2 bases, and 13 bases lay between the germline ends. Germline-derived CDR1 and CDR2 are KGHSH and LQKENI. The CDR3 coding sequence is TGTGCCAGCTCACCCCTGATGTTTACTCAAGAGACCCAGTACTTC. Protein sequence: CASSPLMFTQETQYF.

The chain recombines TRBV12-3 or TRBV12-4 with TRBJ2-7; 8 bases map to TRBD1. This CDR3 is 15 amino acids long. V lost 2 bases, J lost 3 bases, and 6 bases stayed unmatched. The CDR3 DNA reads TGTGCCAGCAGTTTACATTCAGGGGGCATCTACGAGCAGTACTTC. Residues: CASSLHSGGIYEQYF.